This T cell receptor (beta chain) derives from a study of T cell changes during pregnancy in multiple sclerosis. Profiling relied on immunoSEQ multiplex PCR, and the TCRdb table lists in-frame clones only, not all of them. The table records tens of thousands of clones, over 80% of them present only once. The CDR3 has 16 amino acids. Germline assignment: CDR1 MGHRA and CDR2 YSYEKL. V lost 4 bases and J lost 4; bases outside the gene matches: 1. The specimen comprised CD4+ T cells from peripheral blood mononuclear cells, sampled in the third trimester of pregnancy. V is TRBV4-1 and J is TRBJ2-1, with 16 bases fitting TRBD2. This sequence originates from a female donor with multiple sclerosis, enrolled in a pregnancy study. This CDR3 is CASSPGLAGGYNEQFF. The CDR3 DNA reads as TGCGCCAGCAGCCCGGGACTAGCGGGGGGGTACAATGAGCAGTTCTTC.